The 5 T cell receptor beta chains below all came from one sample that was sequenced in a study of cytomegalovirus exposure and HLA in healthy donors (dated by TCRdb to the late 2010s). Library method: the immunoSEQ multiplex PCR assay. The multiplex PCR relied on a mix of 60 forward primers for TCR Vbeta segments and 13 reverse primers for TCR Jbeta segments. This is the immuneACCESS table as TCRdb keeps it, with only in-frame sequences that have V and J called. A part of the clones is gone; compared with another copy, unresolved V genes explain less than half, and the rest is unexplained. A total of roughly 180,000 clones appear in this sample, about four fifths of them only once. The ten top clones hold approximately 2.9% of the sample. The sample taken for sequencing was PBMCs. These receptors originate from a female donor in good health and CMV-seronegative.

This clone occurred a few times. This rearrangement joins TRBV28 to TRBJ2-2; 10 bases match TRBD2. This CDR3 comprises 17 residues. CDR1 and CDR2 from the germline V gene are MDHEN and SYDVKM. V dropped 2 bases and J dropped 4; count of bases not matched to a gene: 7. CDR3 amino acids: CASSLATSGVSTGELFF. The CDR3 DNA reads TGTGCCAGCAGTTTAGCTACTAGCGGGGTCTCCACCGGGGAGCTGTTTTTT. Filled out from reference TRBV28 and TRBJ2-2, the complete variable domain reads DVKVTQSSRYLVKRTGEKVFLECVQDMDHENMFWYRQDPGLGLRLIYFSYDVKMKEKGDIPEGYSVSREKKERFSLILESASTNQTSMYLCASSLATSGVSTGELFFGEGSRLTVL.

The chain couples TRBV7-8 to TRBJ1-5; D may be TRBD1 (5 bases). The V end lost 3 bases, the J end lost 4 bases, and 16 bases lay between the germline ends. Germline values: CDR1 SGHVS, CDR2 FQNEAQ. The CDR3 is 16 residues long. CDR3 nucleotides: TGTGCCAGCAGCTTGGGGGGAACAATCTCAAATCAGCCCCAGCATTTT. Encoded protein: CASSLGGTISNQPQHF.

This clone was counted a single time. This rearrangement joins TRBV7-3 to TRBJ2-1, with 9 bases that match TRBD1. Germline CDR1 SGHTA, CDR2 FQGTGA. The CDR3 is made up of 12 amino acids. J was trimmed by 12 bases and V by 5 bases; bases with no gene match: 5. CDR3 loop: CASSQTGGTQFF. CDR3 coding DNA: TGTGCCAGCAGCCAAACAGGGGGCACGCAGTTCTTC.

The chain joins TRBV5-1 to TRBJ2-7, with D possibly matching TRBD1 (5 bases). The CDR3 loop spans 13 amino acids. Germline assignment: CDR1 SGHRS and CDR2 YFSETQ. V was trimmed by 0 bases and J by 3 bases, leaving 7 bases between them. CDR3 loop: CASSLARGYEQYF. CDR3 nucleotides: TGCGCCAGCAGCTTGGCTAGGGGCTACGAGCAGTACTTC.

This chain uses TRBV28 with TRBJ1-2, with TRBD1 as a possible D gene (6 bases). The V end was cut by 3 bases, the J end by 2 bases, with 16 bases between. Germline CDR1 reads MDHEN; CDR2 reads SYDVKM. The CDR3 sequence is 16 residues long. The CDR3 loop reads CASSFGGAGSNYGYTF. The CDR3 coding sequence is TGTGCCAGCAGTTTTGGGGGGGCAGGGTCGAACTATGGCTACACCTTC.